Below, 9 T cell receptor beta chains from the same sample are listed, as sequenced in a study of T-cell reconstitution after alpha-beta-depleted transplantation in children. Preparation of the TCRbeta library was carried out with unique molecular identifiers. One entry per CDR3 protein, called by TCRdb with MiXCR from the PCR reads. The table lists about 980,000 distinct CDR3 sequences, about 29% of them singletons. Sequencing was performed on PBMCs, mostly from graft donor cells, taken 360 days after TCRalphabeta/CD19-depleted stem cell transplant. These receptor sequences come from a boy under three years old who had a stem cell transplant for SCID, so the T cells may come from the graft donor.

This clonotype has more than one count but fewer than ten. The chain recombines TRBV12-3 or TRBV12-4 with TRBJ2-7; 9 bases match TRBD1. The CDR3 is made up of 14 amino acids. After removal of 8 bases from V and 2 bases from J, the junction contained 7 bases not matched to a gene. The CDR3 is CASGAQGAPYEQYF. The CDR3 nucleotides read TGTGCCAGCGGAGCACAGGGGGCTCCCTACGAGCAGTACTTC.

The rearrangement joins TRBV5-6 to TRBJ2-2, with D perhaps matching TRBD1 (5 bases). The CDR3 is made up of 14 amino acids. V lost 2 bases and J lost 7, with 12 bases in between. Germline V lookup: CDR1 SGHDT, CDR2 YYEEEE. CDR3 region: CASSFDHRGGELFF. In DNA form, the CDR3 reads TGTGCCAGCAGCTTCGACCATAGGGGCGGGGAGCTGTTTTTT.

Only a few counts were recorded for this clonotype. For the CDR3, the DNA is TGTGCCATCAGTGATACAGGGCCGAGCAATCAGCCCCAGCATTTT. Its translation: CAISDTGPSNQPQHF. This rearrangement joins TRBV10-3 to TRBJ1-5, with D possibly being TRBD1 (6 bases). This CDR3 region has 15 residues. Germline-derived CDR1 and CDR2 are ENHRY and SYGVKD. The germline V and J ends were trimmed by 3 bases and 1 base, with 10 bases remaining between them.

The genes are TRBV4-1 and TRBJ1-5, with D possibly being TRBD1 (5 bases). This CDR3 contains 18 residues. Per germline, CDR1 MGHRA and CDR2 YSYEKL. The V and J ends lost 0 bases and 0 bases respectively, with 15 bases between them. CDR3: CASSQEVPGTYSNQPQHF. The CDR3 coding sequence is TGCGCCAGCAGCCAAGAGGTCCCCGGGACGTATAGCAATCAGCCCCAGCATTTT.

Written as DNA, the CDR3 is TGTGCCAGCAGTTTCAGGGGCGTTCTCAACACTGAAGCTTTCTTT. Its protein product is CASSFRGVLNTEAFF. The chain links TRBV7-2 to TRBJ1-1, with D perhaps TRBD1 (6 bases). The CDR3 is 15 residues long. The germline gives CDR1 SGHTA, CDR2 FQGNSA. V was trimmed by 6 bases and J by 2 bases, leaving 16 bases between them.

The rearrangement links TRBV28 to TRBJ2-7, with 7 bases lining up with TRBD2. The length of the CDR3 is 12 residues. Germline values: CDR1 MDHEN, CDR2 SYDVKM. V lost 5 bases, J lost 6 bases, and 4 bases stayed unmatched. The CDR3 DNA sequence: TGTGCCAGCAGTGCATGGGGGGGCGAGCAGTACTTC. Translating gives CASSAWGGEQYF.

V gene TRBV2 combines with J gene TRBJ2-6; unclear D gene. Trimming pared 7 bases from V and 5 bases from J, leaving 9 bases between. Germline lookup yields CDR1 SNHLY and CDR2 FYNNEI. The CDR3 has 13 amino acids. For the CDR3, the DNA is TGTGCCAGCAAACCCCCTCGGGCCAACGTCCTGACTTTC. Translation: CASKPPRANVLTF.

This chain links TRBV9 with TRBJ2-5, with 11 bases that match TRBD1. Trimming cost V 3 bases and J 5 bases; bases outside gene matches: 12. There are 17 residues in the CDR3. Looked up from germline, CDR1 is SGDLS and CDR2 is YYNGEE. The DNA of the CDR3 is TGTGCCAGCAGCGATGGACAGGGGGCTTTGTTGGGGGAGACCCAGTACTTC. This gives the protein CASSDGQGALLGETQYF.

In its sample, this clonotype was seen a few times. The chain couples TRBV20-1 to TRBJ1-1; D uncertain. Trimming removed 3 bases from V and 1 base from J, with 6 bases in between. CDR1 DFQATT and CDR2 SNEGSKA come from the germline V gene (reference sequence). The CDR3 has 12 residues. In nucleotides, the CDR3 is TGCAGTGCTAGTGGAAAGAACACTGAAGCTTTCTTT. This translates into CSASGKNTEAFF.